The clone carrying this TCR beta chain has ten or more counts. Its antigen remains unknown. The V end was cut by 0 bases, the J end by 4 bases, with 10 bases between. The germline CDR1 and CDR2 sequences are SGHRS and YFSETQ. The CDR3 loop spans 14 amino acids. The data are from a study of identical twins. Study-wide findings and caveats: Weaker excess twin sharing was seen among beta out-of-frame sequences.

In every case, the donor was a healthy Caucasian. A universal primer site was incorporated via template switching, and the cDNA contained unique molecular identifiers. MiXCR, applied by TCRdb to the 5' RACE reads, yields one record per CDR3 protein. This repertoire shows hundreds of thousands of distinct CDR3 sequences, just over 7% found once; its top ten account for 1.5% to 2%. This same sample was also taken into another study, of yellow fever vaccine responses in identical twins.

V usage is TRBV5-1 and J usage is TRBJ2-5; a possible D gene is TRBD2 (6 bases). Sequencing was carried out using PBMCs. The receptor's source is a woman under 30 in good health. CDR3 amino acids: CASSLARGGETQYF. CDR3 in DNA: TGCGCCAGCAGCTTGGCGCGGGGTGGAGAGACCCAGTACTTC.